A single sample is the source of the 25 T cell receptor beta chains below, sequenced in a study of T-cell memory formation after mild COVID-19. TCRdb re-called the 5' RACE reads through MiXCR, storing one row per CDR3 protein. The data hold about 350,000 distinct CDR3 sequences, with roughly 13% observed a single time. The sequencing sample was made of PBMCs or a T cell subset sorted from them (not recorded which). The receptors derive from a man between 18 and 29 years old who had mild COVID-19 (a few samples of this study predate the infection). Cell type and time point are not known.

This clonotype was found many times. This chain connects TRBV7-6 to TRBJ2-7, with TRBD2 as a possible D gene (5 bases). The length of the CDR3 is 13 residues. The V gene's germline CDR1 is SGHVS and CDR2 FNYEAQ. V was shortened by 5 bases and J by 3 bases, with 11 bases between the two germline ends. Here the CDR3 reads CASSDRRDYEQYF. DNA for the CDR3: TGTGCCAGCAGCGACCGTCGGGACTACGAGCAGTACTTC. Variable domain in full (rest from reference TRBV7-6 and TRBJ2-7): GAGVSQSPRYKVTKRGQDVALRCDPISGHVSLYWYRQALGQGPEFLTYFNYEAQQDKSGLPNDRFSAERPEGSISTLTIQRTEQRDSAMYRCASSDRRDYEQYFGPGTRLTVT.

This clonotype has just a few counts. This chain uses TRBV4-2 with TRBJ1-2; D uncertain. Trimming pared 0 bases from V and 5 bases from J, leaving 7 bases between. Germline CDR1 reads LGHNA; CDR2 reads YNFKEQ. CDR3 length: 13 amino acids. The chain's CDR3 is CASSQDRQYGYTF. Here the CDR3 DNA reads TGTGCCAGCAGCCAAGATCGGCAGTATGGCTACACCTTC.

The table lists this clonotype with many counts. The chain is built from TRBV19 and TRBJ2-3; 9 bases map to TRBD2. The CDR3 covers 14 residues. CDR1 and CDR2 from the germline V gene are LNHDA and SQIVND (reference sequence). V shed 5 bases, J shed 1 base, and the junction held 1 base outside the gene matches. The CDR3 bases are TGTGCCAGTAGTCGGACTAGCGGCACAGATACGCAGTATTTT. It codes for CASSRTSGTDTQYF.

A few counts support this clonotype. The chain links TRBV7-2 to TRBJ1-2; tentative D call: TRBD1 (6 bases). Germline V lookup: CDR1 SGHTA, CDR2 FQGNSA. The CDR3 runs 15 residues. V was cut by 8 bases and J by 0 bases, with 16 bases left in between. The CDR3 spells CASHTGQPPNYGYTF. The CDR3 DNA reads as TGTGCCAGCCACACCGGACAGCCACCTAACTATGGCTACACCTTC.

This clonotype was seen more than once but under ten times. The rearrangement uses TRBV4-2 and TRBJ1-1, with D unclear. The CDR3 extends over 15 amino acids. Germline lookup yields CDR1 LGHNA and CDR2 YNFKEQ. V was clipped by 0 bases and J by 5 bases, with 13 bases between them. Here the CDR3 DNA reads TGTGCCAGCAGCCAAGATTCCCGGGGTCGGACTGAAGCTTTCTTT. Translated, it gives CASSQDSRGRTEAFF.

The chain carries TRBV7-9 and TRBJ2-5; the match to TRBD2 covers 13 bases. Trimming took 2 bases from V and 3 from J; bases not matched to a gene: 3. CDR3 size: 16 residues. Germline CDR1 and CDR2: SEHNR and FQNEAQ (reference sequence). This CDR3 reads CASSLLGLAGEETQYF. The CDR3 DNA sequence: TGTGCCAGCAGCTTATTAGGACTAGCGGGAGAAGAGACCCAGTACTTC. Variable domain in full (rest from reference TRBV7-9 and TRBJ2-5): DTGVSQNPRHKITKRGQNVTFRCDPISEHNRLYWYRQTLGQGPEFLTYFQNEAQLEKSRLLSDRFSAERPKGSFSTLEIQRTEQGDSAMYLCASSLLGLAGEETQYFGPGTRLLVL.

The chain combines TRBV25-1 with TRBJ2-1, with TRBD2 matching over 10 bases. CDR1 is MGHDK, CDR2 SYGVNS, per germline. This CDR3 region has 14 residues. V dropped 6 bases and J dropped 7; count of bases not matched to a gene: 6. DNA for the CDR3: TGTGCCAGCAGAGGGGGTAGCGGGGGGAATGAGCAGTTCTTC. Amino acids: CASRGGSGGNEQFF.

The chain combines TRBV20-1 with TRBJ1-4; D gene ambiguous. Trimming cost V 0 bases and J 0 bases, with 26 bases left between them. Germline assignment: CDR1 DFQATT and CDR2 SNEGSKA (reference sequence). CDR3 length: 21 amino acids. This CDR3 is CSARDYARARRAPATNEKLFF. The CDR3 nucleotides read TGCAGTGCTAGAGATTATGCCCGGGCCAGACGAGCGCCCGCAACTAATGAAAAACTGTTTTTT.

This clonotype was recorded at least ten times. The CDR3 DNA is TGTGCCAGCAGCCCGGGGGTTCTAGTAAACTCCTACAATGAGCAGTTCTTC. It yields the protein CASSPGVLVNSYNEQFF. This chain uses TRBV9 with TRBJ2-1, with D perhaps TRBD2 (6 bases). CDR3 size: 17 residues. Germline assignment: CDR1 SGDLS and CDR2 YYNGEE. V gave up 4 bases and J gave up 0 bases, with 17 bases separating them.

This clonotype has just a few counts. The V gene is TRBV9, the J gene TRBJ2-7, with D maybe TRBD2 (6 bases). The germline V and J ends were trimmed by 0 bases and 0 bases, with 7 bases remaining between them. The CDR3 covers 14 residues. The V gene's germline CDR1 is SGDLS and CDR2 YYNGEE. CDR3 coding DNA: TGTGCCAGCAGCGTAGACGGGAGCTCCTACGAGCAGTACTTC. Translating it yields CASSVDGSSYEQYF.

The chain has TRBV7-9 and TRBJ2-1, with 8 bases matching TRBD1. CDR1 is SEHNR, CDR2 FQNEAQ, per germline (reference sequence). Unmatched junction bases numbered 5, after V lost 7 bases and J lost 0 bases. The CDR3 is 15 amino acids. The CDR3 sequence: CASTPDRDSYNEQFF. The CDR3 region has the DNA TGTGCCAGCACCCCGGACAGGGACTCCTACAATGAGCAGTTCTTC.

The rearrangement links TRBV5-1 to TRBJ1-2; D is unresolved. This CDR3 spans 14 amino acids. Between the trimmed V and J ends, which lost 4 bases and 2 bases, there was a span of 12 bases. CDR1 is SGHRS and CDR2 is YFSETQ in the germline V gene. DNA of the CDR3: TGCGCCAGCAGCCCCGACTACGCCAACTATGGCTACACCTTC. Translated, it gives CASSPDYANYGYTF.

This chain links TRBV5-5 with TRBJ1-2, with 7 nucleotides matching TRBD1. Germline V lookup: CDR1 SGHKS, CDR2 YYEKEE (reference sequence). This CDR3 comprises 15 residues. V was pared by 5 bases and J by 4 bases, with 11 bases of the junction left unmatched. The CDR3 is CASSISTGSIYGYTF. In nucleotides, the CDR3 is TGTGCCAGCAGTATATCGACAGGGAGTATCTATGGCTACACCTTC.

This clonotype turned up a few times. The chain recombines TRBV2 with TRBJ2-4; 8 nucleotides agree with TRBD2. CDR3 size: 14 residues. The V segment lost 5 bases and the J segment 9 bases; nucleotides outside the gene matches: 9. The germline V gene has CDR1 SNHLY and CDR2 FYNNEI. The CDR3 bases are TGTGCCAGCAGTCAATTAGCGGGGCGGGGCATTCAGTACTTC. This gives the protein CASSQLAGRGIQYF.

This clonotype has a handful of counts. The CDR3 DNA reads TGTGCCAGCAGCTTGGGGCCCCGGAGAGCGAACACTGAAGCTTTCTTT. Translated: CASSLGPRRANTEAFF. The chain recombines TRBV5-6 with TRBJ1-1; D not certain. Trimming cost V 0 bases and J 1 base, with 13 bases left between them. In germline, CDR1 is SGHDT, CDR2 YYEEEE. This CDR3 contains 16 residues.

V and J are TRBV20-1 and TRBJ2-5; 9 nucleotides line up with TRBD2. The CDR3 loop spans 14 amino acids. Looked up from germline, CDR1 is DFQATT and CDR2 is SNEGSKA (reference sequence). Unmatched junction bases numbered 11, after V lost 7 bases and J lost 5 bases. As DNA, the CDR3 is TGCAGTGTCAGACGGCTAGCGGGGTCCGAGACCCAGTACTTC. The encoded protein is CSVRRLAGSETQYF.

This clonotype was detected ten times or more. CDR3 region: CASSPGVAGGLDEQFF. In nucleotides, the CDR3 is TGTGCCAGCAGCCCGGGGGTGGCGGGGGGGCTGGATGAGCAGTTCTTC. V usage is TRBV4-2 and J usage is TRBJ2-1, with TRBD2 matching 9 bases. The V gene's germline CDR1 is LGHNA and CDR2 YNFKEQ. This CDR3 is 16 amino acids long. The V segment lost 4 bases and the J segment 8 bases; nucleotides outside the gene matches: 12.

This chain uses TRBV11-2 with TRBJ1-2; D uncertain. The length of the CDR3 is 13 residues. Germline V gives CDR1 SGHAT, CDR2 FQNNGV. The V and J ends lost 5 bases and 0 bases respectively, with 7 bases between them. The CDR3 is CASSPRTNYGYTF. In DNA, the CDR3 is TGTGCCAGCAGCCCTCGAACTAACTATGGCTACACCTTC.

This clonotype was detected a few times. The chain joins TRBV7-2 to TRBJ1-3; TRBD1 might be the D (5 bases). The ends were cut back, 1 base at V and 0 bases at J, with 10 bases in the middle. The CDR3 contains 16 residues. Per germline, CDR1 SGHTA and CDR2 FQGNSA. The CDR3 spells CASSLVARDSGNTIYF. The CDR3, as DNA: TGTGCCAGCAGCTTAGTGGCCAGGGACTCTGGAAACACCATATATTTT.

The sample holds a few counts of this clonotype. The chain couples TRBV5-4 to TRBJ1-4; D not certain. CDR1 is SGHNT, CDR2 YYREEE, per germline (reference sequence). CDR3 length: 14 residues. Trimming removed 2 bases from V and 5 bases from J, with 10 bases in between. The CDR3: CASSFRAENEKLFF. In DNA, the CDR3 is TGTGCCAGCAGCTTCCGGGCCGAGAATGAAAAACTGTTTTTT.

This clonotype was counted a few times. The chain combines TRBV15 with TRBJ1-4, with D unclear. With 0 bases removed from V and 8 bases from J, the gap between germline ends came to 10 bases. Germline values: CDR1 LNHNV, CDR2 YYDKDF (reference sequence). CDR3 size: 14 residues. In DNA, the CDR3 is TGTGCCACCAGCAGAGATTTAGTTTCGGAAAAACTGTTTTTT. This translates into CATSRDLVSEKLFF.

The rearrangement joins TRBV27 to TRBJ2-7; D might be TRBD1 (6 bases). The CDR3 length is 13 residues. The germline CDR1 and CDR2 sequences are MNHEY and SMNVEV (reference sequence). Trimming cost V 8 bases and J 3 bases, with 14 bases left between them. The CDR3 region has the DNA TGTGCCAGCGCTCAGGGGACCATCTACGAGCAGTACTTC. Translation: CASAQGTIYEQYF.

This clonotype has more than one count but fewer than ten. The chain is built from TRBV7-2 and TRBJ1-3, with unresolved D. The V gene lost 1 base and the J gene lost 5 bases, with 6 bases spanning the gap. There are 13 residues in the CDR3. The germline CDR1 and CDR2 sequences are SGHTA and FQGNSA. CDR3 bases: TGTGCCAGCAGCTTAGAGGCCAGAAACACCATATATTTT. It encodes CASSLEARNTIYF.

The chain uses TRBV20-1 and TRBJ2-1; tentatively, D is TRBD1 (5 bases). Trimming cost V 2 bases and J 0 bases, with 11 bases left between them. The germline CDR1 and CDR2 sequences are DFQATT and SNEGSKA (reference sequence). This CDR3 contains 15 residues. CDR3 coding DNA: TGCAGTGCTAGATTGGGGCGTAGCTCCTACAATGAGCAGTTCTTC. Translation: CSARLGRSSYNEQFF.

This chain connects TRBV2 to TRBJ1-2, with a weak D call TRBD1 (6 bases). Germline V gene data show CDR1 as SNHLY and CDR2 as FYNNEI. Trimming shortened V by 10 bases and J by 4 bases, and 13 bases separated the two germline ends. CDR3 size: 12 residues. The CDR3 is CAIRTVSYGYTF. Written as DNA, the CDR3 is TGTGCCATACGGACAGTATCCTATGGCTACACCTTC.